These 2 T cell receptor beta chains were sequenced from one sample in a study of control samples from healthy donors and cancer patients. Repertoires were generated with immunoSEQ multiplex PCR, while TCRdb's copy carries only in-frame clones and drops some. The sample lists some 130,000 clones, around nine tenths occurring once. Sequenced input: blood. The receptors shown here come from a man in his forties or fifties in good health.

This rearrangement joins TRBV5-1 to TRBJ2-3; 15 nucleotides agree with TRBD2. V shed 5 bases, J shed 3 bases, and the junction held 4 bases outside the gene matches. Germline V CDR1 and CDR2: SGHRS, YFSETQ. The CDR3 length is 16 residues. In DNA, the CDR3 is TGCGCCAGCAGGCCCGGGACTAGCGGGGGGACAGATACGCAGTATTTT. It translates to CASRPGTSGGTDTQYF.

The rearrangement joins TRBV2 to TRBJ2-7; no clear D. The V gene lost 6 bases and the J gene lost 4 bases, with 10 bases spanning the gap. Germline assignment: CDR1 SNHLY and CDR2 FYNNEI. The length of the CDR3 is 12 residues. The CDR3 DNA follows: TGTGCCAGCAGGGGCCCGGGTTACGAGCAGTACTTC. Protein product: CASRGPGYEQYF.